This passage covers 14 T cell receptor beta chains from one sample sequenced in a study of blood T cell dynamics during melanoma immunotherapy. Time point defined: pre-treatment baseline. This table comes from immunoSEQ multiplex PCR, and its TCRdb copy is limited to in-frame clones, with some not included. Here the sample spans roughly 25,000 clones, around 88% being singletons. Sequencing used blood, obtained from a patient treated with checkpoint blockade. These receptors all come from a human donor with melanoma.

The count of this clone is one. The chain links TRBV6-6 to TRBJ2-3, with 7 bases matching TRBD2. The CDR3 sequence is 14 residues long. Germline V CDR1 and CDR2: MNHNY, SVGAGI (reference sequence). J lost 4 bases, V lost 4 bases, and 5 bases had no gene match. CDR3 sequence (DNA): TGTGCCAGCAGTTTCGGCGGGAGCTCAGATACGCAGTATTTT. Its protein is CASSFGGSSDTQYF.

This chain uses TRBV27 with TRBJ1-5; D might be TRBD1 (6 bases). V shed 1 base and J shed 6 bases, with 13 bases lying between them. CDR1 and CDR2 from the germline V gene are MNHEY and SMNVEV (reference sequence). The CDR3 totals 15 residues. The CDR3 loop reads CASSLFRGGGQPQHF. The CDR3 bases are TGTGCCAGCAGTTTATTTCGTGGGGGCGGTCAGCCCCAGCATTTT.

V and J are TRBV19 and TRBJ2-6, with TRBD2 as a possible D gene (6 bases). The CDR3 is made up of 18 amino acids. In germline, CDR1 is LNHDA, CDR2 SQIVND (reference sequence). Trimming cost V 5 bases and J 0 bases, with 17 bases left between them. DNA of the CDR3: TGTGCCAGTAGTGAACGGGGGTTTAGTAGCTCTGGGGCCAACGTCCTGACTTTC. Amino acids: CASSERGFSSSGANVLTF. Full variable domain (outside the CDR3, taken from reference TRBV19 and TRBJ2-6): DGGITQSPKYLFRKEGQNVTLSCEQNLNHDAMYWYRQDPGQGLRLIYYSQIVNDFQKGDIAEGYSVSREKKESFPLTVTSAQKNPTAFYLCASSERGFSSSGANVLTFGAGSRLTVL.

The chain couples TRBV19 to TRBJ2-1; D possibly corresponds to TRBD1 (5 bases). This CDR3 is 15 amino acids long. The V end lost 4 bases, the J end lost 0 bases, and 10 bases lay between the germline ends. CDR1 LNHDA and CDR2 SQIVND come from the germline V gene (reference sequence). The CDR3 DNA reads TGTGCCAGTAGTACGCGACAGTACTCCTACAATGAGCAGTTCTTC. It is translated as CASSTRQYSYNEQFF. The whole variable domain, filled in from reference TRBV19 and TRBJ2-1, reads DGGITQSPKYLFRKEGQNVTLSCEQNLNHDAMYWYRQDPGQGLRLIYYSQIVNDFQKGDIAEGYSVSREKKESFPLTVTSAQKNPTAFYLCASSTRQYSYNEQFFGPGTRLTVL.

J is TRBJ2-7 and V is TRBV28, with D perhaps matching TRBD2 (6 bases). Trimming took off 8 bases at V and 7 bases at J, with 12 bases between the two ends. The CDR3 is 11 amino acids. The germline gives CDR1 MDHEN, CDR2 SYDVKM. DNA of the CDR3: TGTGCCAGCGAGAGGAGGGAGGAGCAGTACTTC. It translates to CASERREEQYF.

This clone has more than one count but fewer than ten. Distinct nucleotide sequences in the sample also encode this CDR3. This chain uses TRBV7-2 with TRBJ2-2, with D perhaps matching TRBD2 (7 bases). Germline-derived CDR1 and CDR2 are SGHTA and FQGNSA. The ends were cut back, 2 bases at V and 6 bases at J, with 10 bases in the middle. The CDR3 covers 14 residues. The CDR3 DNA is TGTGCCAGCAGCTTAATGGGGGGGCCCGGGGAGCTGTTTTTT. Translated: CASSLMGGPGELFF.

This clone has only a few counts. This sample includes further DNA sequences coding for the same CDR3. This chain connects TRBV27 to TRBJ1-5, with D hard to call. Trimming took off 2 bases at V and 9 bases at J, with 8 bases between the two ends. In germline, CDR1 is MNHEY, CDR2 SMNVEV (reference sequence). The CDR3 loop spans 12 amino acids. The CDR3, as DNA: TGTGCCAGCAGTTTAGAAGCGGGGCCCCAGCATTTT. This codes for CASSLEAGPQHF.

A few counts support this clone. This chain links TRBV6-5 with TRBJ1-4; D may be TRBD1 (5 bases). Germline V CDR1 and CDR2: MNHEY, SVGAGI. The CDR3 extends over 15 amino acids. V lost 4 bases to trimming and J lost 5 bases, with 14 bases between them. CDR3 loop: CASSWNRNGNEKLFF. The CDR3 DNA follows: TGTGCCAGCAGTTGGAACAGGAACGGGAATGAAAAACTGTTTTTT.

The J gene is TRBJ2-1, the V gene TRBV9; D is ambiguous. The CDR3 length is 13 residues. Trimming stripped 0 bases from V and 7 bases from J, with 8 bases between. Germline V gene sequence: CDR1 SGDLS, CDR2 YYNGEE. The CDR3 reads CASSVGPGNEQFF. CDR3 bases: TGTGCCAGCAGCGTAGGGCCAGGTAATGAGCAGTTCTTC.

The rearrangement joins TRBV2 to TRBJ2-7, with TRBD1 matching 9 bases. Trimming removed 5 bases from V and 1 base from J; junction bases left unmatched: 6. This CDR3 has 15 residues. Germline loops: CDR1 SNHLY, CDR2 FYNNEI. Here the CDR3 reads CASSRDRERSYEQYF. Written as DNA, the CDR3 is TGTGCCAGCAGTCGGGACAGGGAGAGGTCCTACGAGCAGTACTTC.

V gene TRBV18 combines with J gene TRBJ2-7; 7 nucleotides match TRBD1. CDR1 KGHSH and CDR2 LQKENI come from the germline V gene. V shed 0 bases, J shed 7 bases, and the junction held 12 bases outside the gene matches. CDR3 length equals 16 residues. The CDR3 protein is CASSPPSGRGLYEQYF. Written as DNA, the CDR3 is TGTGCCAGCTCACCACCGTCGGGCAGGGGGTTATATGAGCAGTACTTC.

The chain is built from TRBV5-4 and TRBJ1-1; a possible D gene is TRBD1 (5 bases). V lost 0 bases to trimming and J lost 7 bases, with 13 bases between them. CDR3 size: 14 residues. Germline V lookup: CDR1 SGHNT, CDR2 YYREEE (reference sequence). As DNA, the CDR3 is TGTGCCAGCAGCTTGGACAGGTTGCTCGGTGAAGCTTTCTTT. Its translation: CASSLDRLLGEAFF.

The V call is TRBV18, the J call TRBJ2-6; the D is unclear. Germline CDR1 is KGHSH and CDR2 is LQKENI. The ends were cut back, 6 bases at V and 4 bases at J, with 16 bases in the middle. The CDR3 consists of 16 residues. The CDR3 sequence: CASSLSGVGGANVLTF. CDR3 in DNA: TGTGCCAGCTCCCTCTCCGGAGTCGGGGGGGCCAACGTCCTGACTTTC.

The gene calls are TRBV7-9 and TRBJ2-7, with a tentative D call TRBD1 (7 bases). CDR1 and CDR2 (germline): SEHNR, FQNEAQ (reference sequence). CDR3 length equals 14 residues. V was clipped by 7 bases and J by 5 bases, with 18 bases between them. CDR3 DNA: TGTGCCAGCACCAGGGGGGTGAGATACGACGAGCAGTACTTC. Amino acid sequence: CASTRGVRYDEQYF.